This T cell receptor beta chain is drawn from a study of shared clonotypes between healthy human individuals. CDR3 length equals 14 residues. After removal of 7 bases from V and 0 bases from J, the junction contained 2 bases not matched to a gene. Germline CDR1 is MNHEY and CDR2 is SMNVEV (reference sequence). Template for every sorted-subset replicate PCR totaled 150 to 250 ng DNA, about 30,000 T cell genomes. Per the study methods: Filtering was not the same, since immunoSEQ gave junction-only sequences without quality scores. The assay was immunoSEQ multiplex PCR, and TCRdb's table has in-frame clones only and misses some. V and J calls and clone size are those listed in that table; D and trimming were worked out from the DNA. The data hold about 2 million clones, with about 95% observed a single time. Selected positively for CCR7 and CD45RO-negative, naive CD8 cells excluded terminally differentiated effector memory CD45RA+ cells.

Only one count was recorded for this clone. The specimen was naive CD8+ T cells sorted from blood. This TCR was recovered from a man aged 18-30 years in good health. V and J are TRBV27 and TRBJ2-1; 8 bases are shared with TRBD1. The CDR3 loop is CASTDRGSYNEQFF. Here the CDR3 DNA reads TGTGCCAGCACAGACAGGGGCTCCTACAATGAGCAGTTCTTC.